The source of this T cell receptor beta chain is a study of shared T cell receptors in the human thymus. The repertoire was sequenced with immunoSEQ multiplex PCR; TCRdb's copy has only in-frame clones and lacks some. The repertoire includes approximately 580,000 clones, around 78% of them detected once, and around 0.012% sits in the top ten. In its sample, this clone was seen a few times. With 0 bases clipped from V and 10 bases from J, the junction kept 3 bases outside the gene matches. This CDR3 is built from 13 residues. CDR1 and CDR2 (germline): SEHNR, FQNEAQ (reference sequence). The sample was also reused in another study, on human thymus T cells. From that paper: Thymic material originated from resections removed in the course of corrective heart surgery.

The chain uses TRBV7-9 and TRBJ1-1; TRBD1 agrees at 9 bases. The sequence came from a boy in the first two years of life with a congenital heart defect. Sequenced material: thymocytes. CDR3 sequence reads: CASSLAKDRGAFF. DNA for the CDR3: TGTGCCAGCAGCTTAGCGAAGGACAGGGGAGCTTTCTTT.